This T cell receptor (beta chain) was sequenced in a study of PD-1 blockade in classical Hodgkin lymphoma. CDR1 is MDHEN, CDR2 SYDVKM, per germline. The CDR3 sequence is 12 residues long. Trimming took off 2 bases at V and 7 bases at J, with 8 bases between the two ends. Patients all relapsed after autologous stem cell transplantation, and there was variation in brentuximab vedotin exposure. The table came from immunoSEQ multiplex PCR; TCRdb's copy has only in-frame clones and leaves some out. The data contain around 99,000 clones, 81% of them singletons. This chain joins TRBV28 and TRBJ1-2, with D possibly TRBD1 on 6 matching bases. Sequences were derived from peripheral blood mononuclear cells (PBMCs), sampled before the second cycle of nivolumab. This clonotype was obtained from a human donor with classical Hodgkin lymphoma. CDR3 in amino acids: CASSLRGGGYTF. In DNA form, the CDR3 reads TGTGCCAGCAGTTTAAGGGGGGGTGGCTACACCTTC.